A selection of T cell receptor beta chains follows, all from one sample in a study of blood T cell repertoires in COVID-19. TCRdb's table, derived via immunoSEQ multiplex PCR, lists solely in-frame clones and lacks some. The table has under 14,000 clones, approximately 79% seen once. Sequencing was carried out using peripheral blood. The receptors originated from a man between 65 and 80 years old with active COVID-19. CDR3s include the opening cysteine and the closing phenylalanine or tryptophan. The order of the fields is CDR3 DNA, CDR3 protein, D gene, J gene, V gene, clone size. D genes are given only for firm matches. Clone size is given for some rows only: seen once, a few or many times, or a class if the clone is expanded.

cdr3_nt: TGTGCCAGCCCAACGGGGGGCTGGGACACTGAAGCTTTCTTT
cdr3_aa: CASPTGGWDTEAFF
d_call: -
j_call: TRBJ1-1
v_call: TRBV27
clone_size: -

cdr3_nt: TGTGCCAGCGAACCCAGCACTGAAGCTTTCTTT
cdr3_aa: CASEPSTEAFF
d_call: -
j_call: TRBJ1-1
v_call: TRBV9
clone_size: -

cdr3_nt: TGTGCCAGCAGCGGAGGGACACTCCAAGAGACCCAGTACTTC
cdr3_aa: CASSGGTLQETQYF
d_call: -
j_call: TRBJ2-5
v_call: TRBV9
clone_size: -

cdr3_nt: TGTGCCAGCAGTCCGGACAGGGCTAGCAATCAGCCCCAGCATTTT
cdr3_aa: CASSPDRASNQPQHF
d_call: TRBD1
j_call: TRBJ1-5
v_call: TRBV6-5
clone_size: -

cdr3_nt: TGTGCCAGCAGTGCACAGGGATTCTGGGAGCTGTTTTTT
cdr3_aa: CASSAQGFWELFF
d_call: -
j_call: TRBJ2-2
v_call: TRBV2
clone_size: -

cdr3_nt: TGTGCCAGCAGCTCCCTCGGGACAGGACACCAGGCGGAGTACTTC
cdr3_aa: CASSSLGTGHQAEYF
d_call: TRBD1
j_call: TRBJ2-7
v_call: TRBV5-5
clone_size: -

cdr3_nt: TGCAGCGTGGAAGGGAGACAGGGCCAGGCGGATGAGACCCAGTACTTC
cdr3_aa: CSVEGRQGQADETQYF
d_call: TRBD1
j_call: TRBJ2-5
v_call: TRBV29-1
clone_size: -

cdr3_nt: TGTGCCAGCAGCTCGGGGGTCTACGAGCAGTACTTC
cdr3_aa: CASSSGVYEQYF
d_call: -
j_call: TRBJ2-7
v_call: TRBV5-4
clone_size: -

cdr3_nt: TGTGCCAGTAGATCGGACAGGGCCTCTGGAAACACCATATATTTT
cdr3_aa: CASRSDRASGNTIYF
d_call: TRBD1
j_call: TRBJ1-3
v_call: TRBV19
clone_size: -

cdr3_nt: TGTGCCAGCAGCTCAACCCGACTAGCGGACAAAGAGACCCAGTACTTC
cdr3_aa: CASSSTRLADKETQYF
d_call: TRBD2
j_call: TRBJ2-5
v_call: TRBV11-3
clone_size: -

cdr3_nt: TGTGCCAGTAGGGATGCGTCAGGGGTGTACACCGGGGAGCTGTTTTTT
cdr3_aa: CASRDASGVYTGELFF
d_call: -
j_call: TRBJ2-2
v_call: TRBV19
clone_size: medium-sized

cdr3_nt: TGTGCCAGCAGCCCCCCGGGGCTAGCGGGGGGCCGTAGCACAGATACGCAGTATTTT
cdr3_aa: CASSPPGLAGGRSTDTQYF
d_call: TRBD2
j_call: TRBJ2-3
v_call: TRBV7-9
clone_size: -

cdr3_nt: TGCGCCAGCAGAAGGGACAGGGCCTCCGAGCAGTACTTC
cdr3_aa: CASRRDRASEQYF
d_call: TRBD1
j_call: TRBJ2-7
v_call: TRBV5-1
clone_size: -

cdr3_nt: TGTGCCAGCACCGACCGAGGGAGATGGGAAGAGACCCAGTACTTC
cdr3_aa: CASTDRGRWEETQYF
d_call: -
j_call: TRBJ2-5
v_call: TRBV6-6
clone_size: once

cdr3_nt: TGTGCCACCAGTGAGGACAGGGCAGTGGGCTACACCTTC
cdr3_aa: CATSEDRAVGYTF
d_call: TRBD1
j_call: TRBJ1-2
v_call: TRBV24-1
clone_size: -

cdr3_nt: TGCAGCGTCCGGACAGGGGGGAACACTGAAGCTTTCTTT
cdr3_aa: CSVRTGGNTEAFF
d_call: TRBD1
j_call: TRBJ1-1
v_call: TRBV29-1
clone_size: once

cdr3_nt: TGTGCCAGTAGTATAAGCAGGGACACTGAAGCTTTCTTT
cdr3_aa: CASSISRDTEAFF
d_call: -
j_call: TRBJ1-1
v_call: TRBV19
clone_size: -

cdr3_nt: TGTGCCAGCAGCTTAGGAGGACAGGGCCTTTATGAAAAACTGTTTTTT
cdr3_aa: CASSLGGQGLYEKLFF
d_call: TRBD1
j_call: TRBJ1-4
v_call: TRBV11-2
clone_size: -

cdr3_nt: TGTGCCAGCAGCTTAATGACAGCTAACTATGGCTACACCTTC
cdr3_aa: CASSLMTANYGYTF
d_call: -
j_call: TRBJ1-2
v_call: TRBV5-4
clone_size: -

cdr3_nt: TGTGCCAGCAGCCAAGAGATGGTGGGCAGGGGCCGGACTGAAGCTTTCTTT
cdr3_aa: CASSQEMVGRGRTEAFF
d_call: -
j_call: TRBJ1-1
v_call: TRBV4-2
clone_size: medium-sized

cdr3_nt: TGCAGCGCCGGGGGGGAAGTCACCGGGGAGCTGTTTTTT
cdr3_aa: CSAGGEVTGELFF
d_call: TRBD2
j_call: TRBJ2-2
v_call: TRBV29-1
clone_size: -

cdr3_nt: TGTGCCAGCAGTCGGCGACAGGGCCTTGAAGGGCCCCTCCACTTT
cdr3_aa: CASSRRQGLEGPLHF
d_call: TRBD1
j_call: TRBJ1-6
v_call: TRBV27
clone_size: -

cdr3_nt: TGTGCCAGCAGTTTCGAATCCGGACTAGCGGGGGGGTGGGAGACCCAGTACTTC
cdr3_aa: CASSFESGLAGGWETQYF
d_call: TRBD2
j_call: TRBJ2-5
v_call: TRBV28
clone_size: -

cdr3_nt: TGTGCCAGCAGCCCCCATTATTCAGGGGCCGAGCAGTACTTC
cdr3_aa: CASSPHYSGAEQYF
d_call: -
j_call: TRBJ2-7
v_call: TRBV9
clone_size: -

cdr3_nt: TGCGCCAGCAGCTTGGGACTTCACACAGATACGCAGTATTTT
cdr3_aa: CASSLGLHTDTQYF
d_call: -
j_call: TRBJ2-3
v_call: TRBV5-1
clone_size: -

cdr3_nt: TGTGCCAGCAGCTTGACAGGGGCCGGGGAGACCCAGTACTTC
cdr3_aa: CASSLTGAGETQYF
d_call: TRBD1
j_call: TRBJ2-5
v_call: TRBV5-6
clone_size: few

cdr3_nt: TGTGCCAGCAGCGCCTCTAGCGGGGGGCCCAGTTCCTACGAGCAGTACTTC
cdr3_aa: CASSASSGGPSSYEQYF
d_call: TRBD2
j_call: TRBJ2-7
v_call: TRBV7-9
clone_size: -

cdr3_nt: TGTGCCAGCAGTTTACGAGGACAGATGTTAACTAATGAAAAACTGTTTTTT
cdr3_aa: CASSLRGQMLTNEKLFF
d_call: -
j_call: TRBJ1-4
v_call: TRBV27
clone_size: -

cdr3_nt: TGTGCCAGCAGCTTATTCCTGAACACCGGGGAGCTGTTTTTT
cdr3_aa: CASSLFLNTGELFF
d_call: -
j_call: TRBJ2-2
v_call: TRBV11-2
clone_size: once

cdr3_nt: TGTGCCAGCAGCCCACGGGACAGGGGGCCCTACGAGCAGTACTTC
cdr3_aa: CASSPRDRGPYEQYF
d_call: TRBD1
j_call: TRBJ2-7
v_call: TRBV7-8
clone_size: -

cdr3_nt: TGTGCCAGCTCACCTCCTAGCGGGGGACCCCGACAGACCCAGTACTTC
cdr3_aa: CASSPPSGGPRQTQYF
d_call: TRBD2
j_call: TRBJ2-5
v_call: TRBV18
clone_size: -

cdr3_nt: TGTGCCAGCAGTCCCGGGAGGGGCTCCTACGAGCAGTACTTC
cdr3_aa: CASSPGRGSYEQYF
d_call: TRBD2
j_call: TRBJ2-7
v_call: TRBV28
clone_size: few

cdr3_nt: TGTGCCAGCAGCCCTACGGGAGGGGTCAATCAGCCCCAGCATTTT
cdr3_aa: CASSPTGGVNQPQHF
d_call: -
j_call: TRBJ1-5
v_call: TRBV5-5
clone_size: -

cdr3_nt: TGTGCCAGCTCCCACGGACAGGGAAACTCTGGAAACACCATATATTTT
cdr3_aa: CASSHGQGNSGNTIYF
d_call: TRBD1
j_call: TRBJ1-3
v_call: TRBV18
clone_size: -

cdr3_nt: TGTGCCAGTAGTATCAGGGTGCACACCGGGGAGCTGTTTTTT
cdr3_aa: CASSIRVHTGELFF
d_call: -
j_call: TRBJ2-2
v_call: TRBV19
clone_size: few

cdr3_nt: TGTGCCAGCAGCTCACGGCTGAGCGACGAGACCCAGTACTTC
cdr3_aa: CASSSRLSDETQYF
d_call: -
j_call: TRBJ2-5
v_call: TRBV7-9
clone_size: once

cdr3_nt: TGTGCCACCCAGGACAGGTTTAACACCGGGGAGCTGTTTTTT
cdr3_aa: CATQDRFNTGELFF
d_call: TRBD1
j_call: TRBJ2-2
v_call: TRBV19
clone_size: -

cdr3_nt: TGCGCCAGCAGCTTGGACGGACAGGGCGGGACTGAAGCTTTCTTT
cdr3_aa: CASSLDGQGGTEAFF
d_call: TRBD1
j_call: TRBJ1-1
v_call: TRBV5-1
clone_size: -

cdr3_nt: TGTGCCAGCTCCCCCTCTAACAGGGGGCTTGGAAACACCATATATTTT
cdr3_aa: CASSPSNRGLGNTIYF
d_call: TRBD1
j_call: TRBJ1-3
v_call: TRBV18
clone_size: -

cdr3_nt: TGTGCCAGCAGCGTAGCCCAAGGGGGGGTCGAGCAGTACTTC
cdr3_aa: CASSVAQGGVEQYF
d_call: -
j_call: TRBJ2-7
v_call: TRBV9
clone_size: -

cdr3_nt: TGTGCCATCAGTATGGAGGGACCGCAGTACTTC
cdr3_aa: CAISMEGPQYF
d_call: -
j_call: TRBJ2-7
v_call: TRBV10-3
clone_size: -